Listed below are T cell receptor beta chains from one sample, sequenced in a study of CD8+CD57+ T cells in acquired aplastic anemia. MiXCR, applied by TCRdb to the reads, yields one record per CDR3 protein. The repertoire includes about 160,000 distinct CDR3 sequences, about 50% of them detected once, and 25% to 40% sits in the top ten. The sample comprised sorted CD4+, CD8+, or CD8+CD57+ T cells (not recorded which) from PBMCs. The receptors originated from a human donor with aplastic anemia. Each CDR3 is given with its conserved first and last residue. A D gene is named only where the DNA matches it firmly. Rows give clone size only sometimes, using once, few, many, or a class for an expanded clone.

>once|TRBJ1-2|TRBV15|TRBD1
TGTGCCACCAGCAGAGGAGACAGGGACTATGGCTACACCTTC
CATSRGDRDYGYTF
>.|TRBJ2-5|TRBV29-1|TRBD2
TGCAGCATGTGGGTAGCGGGTAAAGAGACCCAGTACTTC
CSMWVAGKETQYF
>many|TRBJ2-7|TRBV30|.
TGTGCCTGTGGTATAGTCACCTACGAGCAGTACTTC
CACGIVTYEQYF
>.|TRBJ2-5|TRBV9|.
TGTGCCAGCAGCGTAGGCGGGGTGTGGGAGACCCAGTACTTC
CASSVGGVWETQYF
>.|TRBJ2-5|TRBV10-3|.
TGTGCCATCAGTGAGTCGAACCAAGAGACCCAGTACTTC
CAISESNQETQYF
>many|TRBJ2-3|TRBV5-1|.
TGCGCCAGCAGCTTTTTTGGGGCCCCAGATACGCAGTATTTT
CASSFFGAPDTQYF
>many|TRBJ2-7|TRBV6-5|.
TGTGCCAGCAGTTCGGTTTCGGGCGAGCAGTACTTC
CASSSVSGEQYF
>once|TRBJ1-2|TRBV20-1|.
TGCAGTGCTAGAGATCGGGGGTACGGCTACACCTTC
CSARDRGYGYTF
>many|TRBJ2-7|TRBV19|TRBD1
TGTGCCAGTACCACGGCCGGGACAGGGACCTACGAGCAGTACTTC
CASTTAGTGTYEQYF
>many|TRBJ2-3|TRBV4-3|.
TGCGCCAGCAGCACAGAGCGGAGCACAGATACGCAGTATTTT
CASSTERSTDTQYF
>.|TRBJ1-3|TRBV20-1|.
TGCAGTGCTAGGGAAGGGGAGGCGATTGGAAACACCATATATTTT
CSAREGEAIGNTIYF
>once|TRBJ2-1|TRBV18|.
TGTGCCAGCTCACCACTACTAGCTCAGGGTAATGAGCAGTTCTTC
CASSPLLAQGNEQFF
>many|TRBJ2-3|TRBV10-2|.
TGCGCCAGCGGGCAGGGCTACATCACAGATACGCAGTATTTT
CASGQGYITDTQYF
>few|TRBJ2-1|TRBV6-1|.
TGTGCCAGCAGTGAAACCCGGGCGTCCTACAATGAGCAGTTCTTC
CASSETRASYNEQFF
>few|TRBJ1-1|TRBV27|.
TGTGCCACCGCGAGTCTAGGGGATAAAAACACTGAAGCTTTCTTT
CATASLGDKNTEAFF
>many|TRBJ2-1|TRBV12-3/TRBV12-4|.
TGTGCCAGCAGTTTAAATCAAGGATGGGCGTTCTTC
CASSLNQGWAFF
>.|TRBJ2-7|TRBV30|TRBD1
TGTGCCTGGAAAACAGGGGGCTTGTCCTACGAGCAGTACTTC
CAWKTGGLSYEQYF
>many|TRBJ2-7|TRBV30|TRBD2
TGTGCCTGGAGGCGAGTGGGGGGGGGTGAGCAGTACTTC
CAWRRVGGGEQYF
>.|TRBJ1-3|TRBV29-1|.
TGCAGCGTTCGAGAGGAGACTGGAAACGCTATATATTTT
CSVREETGNAIYF
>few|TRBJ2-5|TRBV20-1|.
TGCAGTGCCTACTTCAGGGAGACTCAGTACTTC
CSAYFRETQYF
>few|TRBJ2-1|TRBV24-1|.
TGTGCCACCATCGGGGAGTCCTACAATGAGCAGTTCTTC
CATIGESYNEQFF
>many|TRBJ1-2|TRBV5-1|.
TGCGCCAGCAGCGAAGTCGGGGGCTCCCGTGGCTACACCTTC
CASSEVGGSRGYTF
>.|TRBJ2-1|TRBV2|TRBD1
TGTGCCAGCAGCGCCTGGGACAGCAGAACCTACAATGAGCAGTTCTTC
CASSAWDSRTYNEQFF
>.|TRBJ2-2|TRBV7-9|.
TGTGCCAGCAGAGGACGCCTAGTCACCGGGGAGCTGTTTTTT
CASRGRLVTGELFF
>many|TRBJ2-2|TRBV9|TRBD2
TGTGCCAGCAGCTTCATAGCGGGAGCGAACACCGGGGAGCTGTTTTTT
CASSFIAGANTGELFF
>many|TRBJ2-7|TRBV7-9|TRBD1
TGTGCCAGCAGCCATCGGGGACAGGGGATATACGAGCAGTACTTC
CASSHRGQGIYEQYF
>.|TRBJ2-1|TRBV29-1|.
TGCAGTGCAGGGAATCACGATGAGCAGTTCTTC
CSAGNHDEQFF
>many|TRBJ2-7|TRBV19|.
TGTGCCAGTAGTTCGCTTGACACCTACGGCTACGAGCAGTACTTC
CASSSLDTYGYEQYF
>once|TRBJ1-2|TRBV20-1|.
TGCAGTGCTAGTCTCTTACGAGGCTACACCTTC
CSASLLRGYTF
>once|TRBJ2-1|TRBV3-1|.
TGTGCCAGCAGCCAAGTGAACTCCTTCCAGAATGAGCAGTTCTTC
CASSQVNSFQNEQFF
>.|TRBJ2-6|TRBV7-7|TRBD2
TGTGCTAGCAGCTTACTCGCGGGAGTCTATGGGGCCAACGTCCTGACTTTC
CASSLLAGVYGANVLTF
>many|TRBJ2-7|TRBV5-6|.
TGTGCCAGCAGCTGGGGGACCCGACTAGGCTACGAGCAGTACTTC
CASSWGTRLGYEQYF
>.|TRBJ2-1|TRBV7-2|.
TGTGCCAGCAGCTTACCTACACGGAATGAGCAGTTCTTC
CASSLPTRNEQFF
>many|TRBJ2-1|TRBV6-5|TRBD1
TGTGCCAGCAGTCCGACAGGGGACTCCTACAATGAGCAGTTCTTC
CASSPTGDSYNEQFF
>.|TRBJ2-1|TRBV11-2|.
TGTGCCAGCTCGTCTGTCCGCGCCTACAATGAGCAGTTCTTC
CASSSVRAYNEQFF
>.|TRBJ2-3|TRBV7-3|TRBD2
TGTGCCAGCAGCTTATCGCTAGCGGCTAACACAGATACGCAGTATTTT
CASSLSLAANTDTQYF
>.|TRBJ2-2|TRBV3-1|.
TGTGCCAGCAGAGGGGACTGGGGCACCGGGGAGCTGTTTTTT
CASRGDWGTGELFF
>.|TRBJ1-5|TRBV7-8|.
TGTGCCAGCAGCTTAGCCCGGGACGGCAATCAGCCCCAGCATTTT
CASSLARDGNQPQHF
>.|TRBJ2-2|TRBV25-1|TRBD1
TGTCTCAGGGGGCCTTGTACCGGGGAGCTGTTTTTT
CLRGPCTGELFF
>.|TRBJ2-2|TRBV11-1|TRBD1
TGTGCCAGCAGCTTCCGGGACAGAGACACCGGGGAGCTGTTTTTT
CASSFRDRDTGELFF
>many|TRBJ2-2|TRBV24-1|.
TGTGCCACCAGTGACCCAGGCCCGAACACCGGGGAGCTGTTTTTT
CATSDPGPNTGELFF
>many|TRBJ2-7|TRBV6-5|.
TGTGCCAGCAGTTTCTCAATTCTCTACGAGCAGTACTTC
CASSFSILYEQYF
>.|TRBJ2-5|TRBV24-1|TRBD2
TGTGCCACCAGTGATTTGGACGGACTAGCGGGGGCGGGAGGCCCTGGGGAGACCCAGTACTTC
CATSDLDGLAGAGGPGETQYF
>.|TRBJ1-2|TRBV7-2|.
TGTGCCAGCAGCTTAGCGCTCCTCGGCTACACCTTC
CASSLALLGYTF
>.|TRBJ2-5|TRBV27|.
TGTGCCAGCAGTCTTAGCGGATGGGGGAGAGAGACCCAGTACTTC
CASSLSGWGRETQYF
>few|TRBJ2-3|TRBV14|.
TGTGCCAGCAGCCAAACACCATTACCCACAGATACGCAGTATTTT
CASSQTPLPTDTQYF
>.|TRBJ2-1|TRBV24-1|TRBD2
TGTGCCACCTCAGCGGCTAGCGGGACGGACTCCTACAATGAGCAGTTCTTC
CATSAASGTDSYNEQFF
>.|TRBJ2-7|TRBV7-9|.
TGTGCCAGCAGCCAGCCGGGACCCAGTACCTACGAGCAGTACTTC
CASSQPGPSTYEQYF
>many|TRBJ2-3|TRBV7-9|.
TGTGCCAGCAGCTTAGAGACTAGTTACGATACGCAGTATTTT
CASSLETSYDTQYF
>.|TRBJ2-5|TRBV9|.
TGTGCCAGCAGCCCCCAGACAGGTACACAAGAGACCCAGTACTTC
CASSPQTGTQETQYF
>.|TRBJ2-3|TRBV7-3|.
TGTGCCAGCAGCTTATCCAGGGACCGCACAGATACGCAGTATTTT
CASSLSRDRTDTQYF
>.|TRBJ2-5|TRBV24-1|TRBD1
TGTGCCACCATCCCTCGGGACAGCAACCAAGAGACCCAGTACTTC
CATIPRDSNQETQYF
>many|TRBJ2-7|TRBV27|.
TGTGCCAGCAGTCCGTCCATGGGCTCCTACGAGCAGTACTTC
CASSPSMGSYEQYF
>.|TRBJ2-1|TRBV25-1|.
TGTGCCAGCAGTCAGGTAAACTCCTACAATGAGCAGTTCTTC
CASSQVNSYNEQFF
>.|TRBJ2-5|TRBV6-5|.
TGTGCCAGCAGTTACAGGTCAGACCAAGAGACCCAGTACTTC
CASSYRSDQETQYF
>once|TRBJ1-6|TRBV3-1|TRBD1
TGTGCCAGCAGCCAAGGGACAGGGGGACTACCCCTCCACTTT
CASSQGTGGLPLHF
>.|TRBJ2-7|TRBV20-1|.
TGCAGTGCACCCTATGGCGCCTACGAGCAGTACTTC
CSAPYGAYEQYF
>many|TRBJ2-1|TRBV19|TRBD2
TGTGCCAGTAGTATGGGAGGGCCGAATGAGCAGTTCTTC
CASSMGGPNEQFF